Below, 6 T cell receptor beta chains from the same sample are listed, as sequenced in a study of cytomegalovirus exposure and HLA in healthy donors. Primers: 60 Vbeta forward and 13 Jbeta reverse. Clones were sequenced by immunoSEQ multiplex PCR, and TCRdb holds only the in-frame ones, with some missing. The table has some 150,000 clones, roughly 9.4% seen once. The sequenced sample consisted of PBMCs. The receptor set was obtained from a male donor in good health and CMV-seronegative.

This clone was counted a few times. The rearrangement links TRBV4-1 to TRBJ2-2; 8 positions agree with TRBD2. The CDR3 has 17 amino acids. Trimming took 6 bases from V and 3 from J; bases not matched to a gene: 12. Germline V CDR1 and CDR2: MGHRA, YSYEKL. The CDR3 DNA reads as TGCGCCAGCAGGCGTTCACCGGCCGGGGGGGACACCGGGGAGCTGTTTTTT. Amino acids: CASRRSPAGGDTGELFF.

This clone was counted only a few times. Here the CDR3 reads CSGIINGGPGANVLTF. The CDR3, as DNA: TGCAGCGGGATAATTAATGGAGGGCCCGGGGCCAACGTCCTGACTTTC. The chain has TRBV29-1 and TRBJ2-6; perhaps TRBD2 as D (6 bases). This CDR3 has 16 residues. CDR1 is SQVTM and CDR2 is ANQGSEA in the germline V gene. V shed 7 bases and J shed 4 bases, with 20 bases lying between them.

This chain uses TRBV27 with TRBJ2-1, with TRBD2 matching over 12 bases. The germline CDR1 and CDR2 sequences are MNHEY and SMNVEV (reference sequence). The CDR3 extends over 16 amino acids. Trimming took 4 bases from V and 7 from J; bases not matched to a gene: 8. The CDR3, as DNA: TGTGCCAGCAGTTATGTTCTAGCGGGAGGGGGAAATGAGCAGTTCTTC. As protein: CASSYVLAGGGNEQFF.

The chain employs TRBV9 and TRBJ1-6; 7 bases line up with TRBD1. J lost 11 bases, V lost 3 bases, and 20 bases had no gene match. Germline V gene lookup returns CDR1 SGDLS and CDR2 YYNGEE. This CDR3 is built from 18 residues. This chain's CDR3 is CASSASPSIGQAGTPLHF. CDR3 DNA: TGTGCCAGCAGCGCCTCACCCTCCATCGGACAGGCGGGGACACCCCTCCACTTT.

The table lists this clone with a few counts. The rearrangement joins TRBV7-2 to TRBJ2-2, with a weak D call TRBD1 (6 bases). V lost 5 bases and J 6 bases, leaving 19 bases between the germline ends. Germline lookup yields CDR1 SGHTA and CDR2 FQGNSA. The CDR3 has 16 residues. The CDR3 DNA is TGTGCCAGCAGCGTCTTGACAGGTTATGTTCCCGGGGAGCTGTTTTTT. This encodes CASSVLTGYVPGELFF.

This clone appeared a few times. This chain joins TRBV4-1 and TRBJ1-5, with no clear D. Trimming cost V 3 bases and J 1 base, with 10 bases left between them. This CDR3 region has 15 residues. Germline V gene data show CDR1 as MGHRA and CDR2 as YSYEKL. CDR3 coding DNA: TGCGCCAGCAGCCAGGTCGGGTGGAGCAATCAGCCCCAGCATTTT. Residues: CASSQVGWSNQPQHF.